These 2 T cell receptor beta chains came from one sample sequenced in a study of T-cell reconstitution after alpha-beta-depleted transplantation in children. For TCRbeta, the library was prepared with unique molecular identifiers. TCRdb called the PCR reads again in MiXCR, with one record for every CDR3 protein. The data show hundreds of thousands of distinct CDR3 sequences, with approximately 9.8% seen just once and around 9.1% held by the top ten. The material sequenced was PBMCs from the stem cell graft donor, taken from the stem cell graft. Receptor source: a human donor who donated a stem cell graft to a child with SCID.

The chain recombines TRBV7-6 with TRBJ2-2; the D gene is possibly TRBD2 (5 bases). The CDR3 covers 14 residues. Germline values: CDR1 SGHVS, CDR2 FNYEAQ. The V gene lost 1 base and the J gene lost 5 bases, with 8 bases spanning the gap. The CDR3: CASSLVEGTGELFF. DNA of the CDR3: TGTGCCAGCAGCTTAGTTGAGGGTACCGGGGAGCTGTTTTTT.

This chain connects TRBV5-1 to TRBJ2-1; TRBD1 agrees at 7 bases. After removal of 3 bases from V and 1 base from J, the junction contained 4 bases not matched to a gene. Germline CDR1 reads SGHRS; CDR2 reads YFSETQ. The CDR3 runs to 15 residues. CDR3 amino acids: CASSSGQSSYNEQFF. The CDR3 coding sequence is TGCGCCAGCAGCTCGGGACAGTCATCCTACAATGAGCAGTTCTTC.